This T cell receptor (beta chain) comes out of a study of shared clonotypes between healthy human individuals. Turning to the study itself: Each donor had three CD4 naive, three CD4 memory, two CD8 naive and one CD8 memory plate.

CD45RO-negative cells were positively selected for CCR7, leaving out terminally differentiated effector memory CD45RA+ cells. Measured with immunoSEQ multiplex PCR; TCRdb has only the in-frame clones, and not every one. Of 650,000 to 800,000 clones in the sample, just over 90% were seen once. This receptor was obtained from a young man in good health. The sample taken for sequencing was naive CD8+ T cells sorted from blood.

CDR3 nucleotide sequence: TGTGCCAGTTCTTACGCGGGCCTGACAAATCAGCCCCAGCATTTT. It codes for CASSYAGLTNQPQHF. The chain uses TRBV19 and TRBJ1-5; the D is unclear. The length of the CDR3 is 15 residues. Trimming took 8 bases from V and 4 from J, leaving 18 bases between them. The germline gives CDR1 LNHDA, CDR2 SQIVND (reference sequence).